One sample yielded the 15 T cell receptor beta chains listed below, sequenced in a study of T cell responses to AZD1222 COVID-19 vaccine. Produced via immunoSEQ multiplex PCR; TCRdb's table is partial and in-frame only. Of approximately 140,000 clones in the sample, 70% to 90% were seen once. This specimen was peripheral blood, taken on day 0 of AZD1222 vaccination. These receptors were taken from an adult in good health.

This rearrangement joins TRBV27 to TRBJ1-1; D is unresolved. CDR3 size: 14 residues. The germline V and J ends were trimmed by 2 bases and 4 bases, with 11 bases remaining between them. The V gene's germline CDR1 is MNHEY and CDR2 SMNVEV (reference sequence). This CDR3 is CASSLDRESTEAFF. In DNA, the CDR3 is TGTGCCAGCAGTTTAGATAGGGAAAGCACTGAAGCTTTCTTT.

The chain employs TRBV7-2 and TRBJ2-3; D unclear. Trimming shortened V by 2 bases and J by 0 bases, and 12 bases separated the two germline ends. Germline-derived CDR1 and CDR2 are SGHTA and FQGNSA. This CDR3 is built from 16 residues. In nucleotides, the CDR3 is TGTGCCAGCAGCTTATCTCCAGCGACTAGCACAGATACGCAGTATTTT. Its translation is CASSLSPATSTDTQYF.

This chain's CDR3 is CASSLAGLRVGAGQFF. The CDR3 DNA reads as TGCGCCAGCAGCTTGGCCGGGCTTCGGGTGGGGGCCGGCCAGTTCTTC. The chain is built from TRBV5-1 and TRBJ2-1; a possible D gene is TRBD1 (6 bases). Per germline, CDR1 SGHRS and CDR2 YFSETQ. The CDR3 extends over 16 amino acids. V lost 0 bases to trimming and J lost 13 bases, with 23 bases between them.

The chain couples TRBV7-3 to TRBJ2-1, with 13 bases identical to TRBD2. Germline V gene lookup returns CDR1 SGHTA and CDR2 FQGTGA. This CDR3 has 15 amino acids. V gave up 5 bases and J gave up 10 bases; unmatched junction bases: 8. CDR3 DNA sequence: TGTGCCAGCAGCCAACTAGCGGGAGGGGCGGGGGAGCAGTTCTTC. Its translation: CASSQLAGGAGEQFF.

This clone has only one observation. The chain links TRBV20-1 to TRBJ2-7; 12 bases align to TRBD2. This CDR3 has 16 residues. V shed 3 bases and J 0 bases; nucleotides not matched to a gene: 6. In germline, CDR1 is DFQATT, CDR2 SNEGSKA (reference sequence). The CDR3 loop reads CSASRTSGESSYEQYF. CDR3 DNA sequence: TGCAGTGCTAGTAGGACTAGCGGGGAGAGCTCCTACGAGCAGTACTTC.

This chain uses TRBV27 with TRBJ2-7, with TRBD2 matching 13 bases. From germline, CDR1 is MNHEY and CDR2 SMNVEV (reference sequence). Losses at the gene ends were 5 bases for V and 2 bases for J; bases not matched to a gene: 3. The CDR3 is 15 residues long. The CDR3 bases are TGTGCCAGCAGTGCCACTAGCGGGAGGGCCTACGAGCAGTACTTC. Protein sequence: CASSATSGRAYEQYF.

V usage is TRBV6-2 or TRBV6-3 and J usage is TRBJ1-4; the D is unclear. From germline, CDR1 is MNHEY and CDR2 SVGEGT. V was shortened by 0 bases and J by 4 bases, with 15 bases between the two germline ends. This CDR3 contains 17 residues. This chain's CDR3 is CASSYSAFLRGNEKLFF. CDR3 DNA sequence: TGTGCCAGCAGTTACTCGGCCTTCCTGCGGGGTAATGAAAAACTGTTTTTT.

The rearrangement links TRBV5-1 to TRBJ2-7; the D gene is possibly TRBD2 (5 bases). The CDR3 is made up of 14 amino acids. V was trimmed by 3 bases and J by 2 bases, leaving 12 bases between them. From germline, CDR1 is SGHRS and CDR2 YFSETQ. For the CDR3, the DNA is TGCGCCAGCAGCTCTAACGGGAAAGCCTACGAGCAGTACTTC. Amino acid sequence: CASSSNGKAYEQYF.

The chain joins TRBV30 to TRBJ1-3; D not certain. Trimming cost V 0 bases and J 4 bases, with 7 bases left between them. The germline CDR1 and CDR2 sequences are GTSNPN and SVGIG (reference sequence). The CDR3 is 13 amino acids. The CDR3 bases are TGTGCCTGGAGTGTGCTTTTGGGAAACACCATATATTTT. Translated, it gives CAWSVLLGNTIYF. The full variable domain, in which reference TRBV30 and TRBJ1-3 provide the parts outside the CDR3, is SQTIHQWPATLVQPVGSPLSLECTVEGTSNPNLYWYRQAAGRGLQLLFYSVGIGQISSEVPQNLSASRPQDRQFILSSKKLLLSDSGFYLCAWSVLLGNTIYFGEGSWLTVV.

The genes are TRBV6-5 and TRBJ1-5; D remains ambiguous. The CDR3 loop spans 14 amino acids. The V end lost 5 bases, the J end lost 2 bases, and 10 bases lay between the germline ends. CDR1 is MNHEY and CDR2 is SVGAGI in the germline V gene. CDR3 amino acids: CASSPRIGNQPQHF. The CDR3 DNA is TGTGCCAGCAGTCCCCGGATCGGCAATCAGCCCCAGCATTTT.

The rearrangement joins TRBV19 to TRBJ1-4; TRBD1 might be the D (6 bases). From germline, CDR1 is LNHDA and CDR2 SQIVND (reference sequence). The CDR3 runs to 12 residues. The ends were cut back, 4 bases at V and 10 bases at J, with 10 bases in the middle. This CDR3 reads CASSTTGRKLFF. The CDR3 DNA reads TGTGCCAGTAGTACCACAGGGAGAAAACTGTTTTTT. Based on the CDR3 plus reference TRBV19 and TRBJ1-4, the full variable domain is DGGITQSPKYLFRKEGQNVTLSCEQNLNHDAMYWYRQDPGQGLRLIYYSQIVNDFQKGDIAEGYSVSREKKESFPLTVTSAQKNPTAFYLCASSTTGRKLFFGSGTQLSVL.

The chain combines TRBV24-1 with TRBJ1-2, with D unclear. Trimming removed 3 bases at V and 4 bases at J, with 5 bases between. The length of the CDR3 is 12 residues. The germline V gene encodes CDR1 KGHDR and CDR2 SFDVKD. The CDR3 DNA is TGTGCCACCAGTGATAACAGCTATGGCTACACCTTC. Translating it yields CATSDNSYGYTF.

This chain connects TRBV7-8 to TRBJ2-7; TRBD1 matches at 10 bases. After removal of 4 bases from V and 4 bases from J, the junction contained 4 bases not matched to a gene. This CDR3 contains 14 residues. CDR1 is SGHVS and CDR2 is FQNEAQ in the germline V gene. The CDR3 nucleotides are TGTGCCAGCAGCTCACCGGGACAGGGGTACGAGCAGTACTTC. This translates into CASSSPGQGYEQYF.

V gene TRBV15 combines with J gene TRBJ1-5; D ambiguous. V shed 5 bases and J shed 4 bases, with 9 bases lying between them. Germline values: CDR1 LNHNV, CDR2 YYDKDF (reference sequence). The CDR3 spans 13 residues. The CDR3 sequence: CATSPGINQPQHF. The CDR3 nucleotides are TGTGCCACCAGCCCAGGTATAAATCAGCCCCAGCATTTT.

This clone showed up just once. V is TRBV7-9 and J is TRBJ2-7; D remains ambiguous. In germline, CDR1 is SEHNR, CDR2 FQNEAQ (reference sequence). This CDR3 is built from 11 residues. V was clipped by 6 bases and J by 8 bases, with 11 bases between them. The CDR3 sequence: CASSPSSQQYF. The CDR3 nucleotides are TGTGCCAGCAGTCCTTCTTCCCAGCAGTACTTC.